The rows below give T cell receptor beta chains drawn from one sample of a study of blood T cell repertoires in COVID-19. The protocol was immunoSEQ multiplex PCR, while the TCRdb copy is restricted to in-frame clones and leaves out a portion. The data contain tens of thousands of clones, about 89% of them singletons. Material for sequencing was peripheral blood. These receptor sequences come from a human donor in a cohort sampled during active COVID-19. Both conserved end residues are part of each CDR3. The D gene is left open where the match is weak. Some rows mark clone size as missing; the rest say once, few, many or name a class of expanded clone.

D: TRBD2; V: TRBV19; J: TRBJ2-2; size: -; DNA: TGTGCCAGTAGTATGGTCGGTGGGAGGGCCGGGGAGCTGTTTTTT; CDR3: CASSMVGGRAGELFF
D: -; V: TRBV5-4; J: TRBJ1-2; size: -; DNA: TGTGCCAGCAGCCCGCCGGGGACTGCTAACTATGGCTACACCTTC; CDR3: CASSPPGTANYGYTF
D: TRBD1; V: TRBV6-6; J: TRBJ1-5; size: -; DNA: TGTGCCAGCAGTTACGGGACAGTGGGGGATCAGCCCCAGCATTTT; CDR3: CASSYGTVGDQPQHF
D: -; V: TRBV2; J: TRBJ2-3; size: -; DNA: TGTGCCCGAAGCGGTAAGGGCACAGATACGCAGTATTTT; CDR3: CARSGKGTDTQYF
D: TRBD2; V: TRBV5-1; J: TRBJ2-6; size: -; DNA: TGCGCCAGCAGCCGCTCGGGGGGCTCTGGGGCCAACGTCCTGACTTTC; CDR3: CASSRSGGSGANVLTF
D: TRBD1; V: TRBV9; J: TRBJ2-2; size: -; DNA: TGTGCCAGCAGCGTATATTCTGGGACAGGAAACACCGGGGAGCTGTTTTTT; CDR3: CASSVYSGTGNTGELFF
D: -; V: TRBV24-1; J: TRBJ2-1; size: once; DNA: TGTGCCACCAGTGATGTGCTCATAGCGGCCAATGAGCAGTTCTTC; CDR3: CATSDVLIAANEQFF
D: TRBD1; V: TRBV20-1; J: TRBJ2-2; size: -; DNA: TGCAGTGCTAGTCCCGCCCCGGGACAGGGGACCTGGCTGAACACCGGGGAGCTGTTTTTT; CDR3: CSASPAPGQGTWLNTGELFF
D: -; V: TRBV5-1; J: TRBJ1-6; size: -; DNA: TGCGCCAGCAGCTTCCAGGCGGGGGATCTGAATTCACCCCTCCACTTT; CDR3: CASSFQAGDLNSPLHF
D: TRBD1; V: TRBV4-1; J: TRBJ2-2; size: few; DNA: TGCGCCAGCAGCCAGGGGACAGACCTTAACACCGGGGAGCTGTTTTTT; CDR3: CASSQGTDLNTGELFF
D: TRBD2; V: TRBV9; J: TRBJ2-1; size: -; DNA: TGTGCCAGCAGCAGGACTAGCGGGTCCTACAATGAGCAGTTCTTC; CDR3: CASSRTSGSYNEQFF
D: TRBD1; V: TRBV2; J: TRBJ1-5; size: -; DNA: TGTGCCAGCAGTGAAGGCGCAGGGGGGCAAAATCAGCCCCAGCATTTT; CDR3: CASSEGAGGQNQPQHF
D: TRBD1; V: TRBV18; J: TRBJ2-3; size: -; DNA: TGTGCCAGCTCAGCCACAGGGGTCGGGGCAGATACGCAGTATTTT; CDR3: CASSATGVGADTQYF
D: -; V: TRBV3-1/TRBV3-2; J: TRBJ2-5; size: -; DNA: TGTGCCAGCAGCCAGGTGAGAGAGACCCAGTACTTC; CDR3: CASSQVRETQYF
D: -; V: TRBV6-5; J: TRBJ1-6; size: -; DNA: TGTGCCAGCAGTTACTCGGCAGGGTCGAATTCACCCCTCCACTTT; CDR3: CASSYSAGSNSPLHF
D: -; V: TRBV12-3/TRBV12-4; J: TRBJ1-5; size: -; DNA: TGTGCCAGCAGGGTCCAGGGCAAGCCCCAGCATTTT; CDR3: CASRVQGKPQHF
D: -; V: TRBV4-3; J: TRBJ1-2; size: once; DNA: TGCGCCAGCAGCCAAGGGGATACAGGGTACGGTGGCTACACCTTC; CDR3: CASSQGDTGYGGYTF
D: -; V: TRBV6-6; J: TRBJ1-5; size: -; DNA: TGTGCCAGCAGTGCGGTGGAAAGCAATCAGCCCCAGCATTTT; CDR3: CASSAVESNQPQHF
D: TRBD1; V: TRBV19; J: TRBJ1-5; size: -; DNA: TGTGCCAGTAGTGTAGGACAGGTCAGGCAGCCCCAGCATTTT; CDR3: CASSVGQVRQPQHF
D: -; V: TRBV7-2; J: TRBJ2-6; size: -; DNA: TGTGCCGGGGCCCCTCCCTCTGGGGCCAACGTCCTGACTTTC; CDR3: CAGAPPSGANVLTF
D: -; V: TRBV6-1; J: TRBJ2-5; size: -; DNA: TGTGCCAGCAGTGCCTATTTCGGGTCACTCCAAGAGACCCAGTACTTC; CDR3: CASSAYFGSLQETQYF
D: TRBD2; V: TRBV11-3; J: TRBJ2-1; size: once; DNA: TGTGCCAGCAGCCTAGCGGGGGGCACCTCCTACAATGAGCAGTTCTTC; CDR3: CASSLAGGTSYNEQFF
D: -; V: TRBV6-5; J: TRBJ1-1; size: -; DNA: TGTGCCAGCAGTTACGGAGGGACTGAAGCTTTCTTT; CDR3: CASSYGGTEAFF
D: TRBD2; V: TRBV7-2; J: TRBJ2-1; size: -; DNA: TGTGCCAGCAGAACCGGACTAGCGGGAGCCTTTCCTTCCAATGAGCAGTTCTTC; CDR3: CASRTGLAGAFPSNEQFF
D: TRBD2; V: TRBV11-1; J: TRBJ2-1; size: -; DNA: TGTGCCAGCAGCCTCGGGACTAGCGGGGAGCAGTTCTTC; CDR3: CASSLGTSGEQFF
D: TRBD1; V: TRBV18; J: TRBJ1-2; size: -; DNA: TGTGCCAGCTCACCCGTACCCGGACAGGCCAACTATGGCTACACCTTC; CDR3: CASSPVPGQANYGYTF
D: TRBD2; V: TRBV3-1/TRBV3-2; J: TRBJ2-1; size: -; DNA: TGTGCCAGCAGCCAAGGGACTAGCGGGACGAATGAGCAGTTCTTC; CDR3: CASSQGTSGTNEQFF
D: TRBD1; V: TRBV7-6; J: TRBJ1-1; size: -; DNA: TGTGCCAGCAGCCCTGGACAGGGGGTGAACACTGAAGCTTTCTTT; CDR3: CASSPGQGVNTEAFF
D: -; V: TRBV4-3; J: TRBJ1-1; size: -; DNA: TGCGCCAGCAGCCAAGAGTTCAGGGAACTTGCAGCTTTCTTT; CDR3: CASSQEFRELAAFF
D: -; V: TRBV6-6; J: TRBJ1-1; size: -; DNA: TGTGCCAGCAGAGTAACAGCGAACACTGAAGCTTTCTTT; CDR3: CASRVTANTEAFF
D: -; V: TRBV20-1; J: TRBJ1-4; size: -; DNA: TGCAGTGCTAGTGTCGGAGGCGCCGCGGAAAAACTGTTTTTT; CDR3: CSASVGGAAEKLFF
D: -; V: TRBV7-9; J: TRBJ2-1; size: -; DNA: TGTGCCAGCAGCTCCGTCGGCGGGATGAGCTCCTACAATGAGCAGTTCTTC; CDR3: CASSSVGGMSSYNEQFF